Here is one TCR beta chain with its context. The antigen remains unidentified. These data are taken from a study of vaccination and CD4 T cells after COVID-19. The Oncomine TCR Beta short-read assay sequenced DNA from cultured CD4+ T cells. It was from cultured CD4+ T cells that genomic DNA was extracted. Each CDR3 protein gets one entry after TCRdb re-called the PCR reads with MiXCR. The sample consists of around 15,000 distinct CDR3 sequences, 52% of them appearing once. The V and J ends lost 5 bases and 5 bases, in that order; junction bases with no gene match: 17. The V gene's germline CDR1 is MNHEY and CDR2 SMNVEV (reference sequence). This CDR3 has 18 residues. Treatment in this sample: approximately 9-day PBMC culture with coronavirus spike peptide pools or control peptides (ViraFEST assay).

The TCR comes from a human donor who had recovered from COVID-19. Source material: CD4+ T cells from blood, cultured in vitro. This rearrangement joins TRBV27 to TRBJ2-7; TRBD2 aligns across 11 bases. The CDR3 region has the DNA TGTGCCAGCAGTCGAATTGCCTTTACTAGCGGGAGTCAGAACGAGCAGTACTTC. Translated: CASSRIAFTSGSQNEQYF.